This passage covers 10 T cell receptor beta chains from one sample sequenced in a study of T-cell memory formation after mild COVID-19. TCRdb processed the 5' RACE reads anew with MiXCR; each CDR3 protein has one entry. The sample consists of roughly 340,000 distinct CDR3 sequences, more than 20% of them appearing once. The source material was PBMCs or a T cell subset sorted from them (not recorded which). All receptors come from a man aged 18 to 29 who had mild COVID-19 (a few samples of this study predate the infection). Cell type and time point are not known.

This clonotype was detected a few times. CDR3 DNA: TGTGCCACCAGCAGTGACGGGGTCCGGGAGACCCAGTACTTC. This gives the protein CATSSDGVRETQYF. The rearrangement links TRBV15 to TRBJ2-5; the D gene is possibly TRBD2 (5 bases). CDR1 is LNHNV and CDR2 is YYDKDF in the germline V gene (reference sequence). V lost 3 bases to trimming and J lost 5 bases, with 13 bases between them. This CDR3 has 14 residues. Supplemented by reference TRBV15 and TRBJ2-5, the full variable domain reads DAMVIQNPRYQVTQFGKPVTLSCSQTLNHNVMYWYQQKSSQAPKLLFHYYDKDFNNEADTPDNFQSRRPNTSFCFLDIRSPGLGDTAMYLCATSSDGVRETQYFGPGTRLLVL.

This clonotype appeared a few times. The CDR3 protein is CASWSPGEQFF. In nucleotides, the CDR3 is TGTGCCAGCTGGAGCCCCGGCGAGCAGTTCTTC. The V call is TRBV6-2 or TRBV6-3, the J call TRBJ2-1; D gene unclear. The CDR3 is made up of 11 amino acids. The germline gives CDR1 MNHEY, CDR2 SVGEGT. The V gene lost 8 bases and the J gene lost 10 bases, with 12 bases spanning the gap.

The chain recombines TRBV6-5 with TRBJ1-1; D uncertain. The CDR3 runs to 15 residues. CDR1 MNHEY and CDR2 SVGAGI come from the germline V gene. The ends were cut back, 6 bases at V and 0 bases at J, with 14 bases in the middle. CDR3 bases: TGTGCCAGCAGGATGGTCCGGGAGGTGAACACTGAAGCTTTCTTT. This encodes CASRMVREVNTEAFF.

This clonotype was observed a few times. The CDR3 DNA follows: TGTGCCATCACTTCGGGGTACCCTAACGAGCAGTACTTC. It translates to CAITSGYPNEQYF. The J gene is TRBJ2-7, the V gene TRBV10-3, with a possible D match to TRBD2 (5 bases). V shed 7 bases and J shed 5 bases, with 15 bases lying between them. This CDR3 has 13 amino acids. Germline V lookup: CDR1 ENHRY, CDR2 SYGVKD.

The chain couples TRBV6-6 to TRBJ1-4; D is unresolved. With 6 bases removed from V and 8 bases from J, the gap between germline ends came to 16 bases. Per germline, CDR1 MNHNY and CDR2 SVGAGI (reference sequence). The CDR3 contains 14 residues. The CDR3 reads CASSKVSPGEKLFF. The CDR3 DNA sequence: TGTGCCAGCAGCAAAGTTTCCCCGGGAGAAAAACTGTTTTTT.

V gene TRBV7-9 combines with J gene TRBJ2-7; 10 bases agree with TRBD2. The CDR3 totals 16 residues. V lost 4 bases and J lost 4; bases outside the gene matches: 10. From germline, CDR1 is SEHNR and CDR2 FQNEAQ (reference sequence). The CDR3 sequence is CASSSLAGGLAYEQYF. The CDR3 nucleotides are TGTGCCAGCAGCTCCTTAGCGGGGGGCCTCGCTTACGAGCAGTACTTC.

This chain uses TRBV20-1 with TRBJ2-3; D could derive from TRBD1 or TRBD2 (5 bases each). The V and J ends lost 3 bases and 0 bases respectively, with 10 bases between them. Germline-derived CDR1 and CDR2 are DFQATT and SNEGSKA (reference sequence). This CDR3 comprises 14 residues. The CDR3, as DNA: TGCAGTGCTAGTCCCCGGGGCAGCACAGATACGCAGTATTTT. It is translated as CSASPRGSTDTQYF.

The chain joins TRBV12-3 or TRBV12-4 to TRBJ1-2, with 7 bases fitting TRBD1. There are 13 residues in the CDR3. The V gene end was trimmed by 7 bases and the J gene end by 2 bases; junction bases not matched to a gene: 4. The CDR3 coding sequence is TGTGCCAGCAAACCGGGACAGAACTATGGCTACACCTTC. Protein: CASKPGQNYGYTF.

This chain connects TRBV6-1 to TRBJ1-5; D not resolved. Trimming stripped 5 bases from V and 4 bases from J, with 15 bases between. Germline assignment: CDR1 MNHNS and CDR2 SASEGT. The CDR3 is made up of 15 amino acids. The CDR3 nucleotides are TGTGCCAGCAGTACTGACGGACGGTTTAATCAGCCCCAGCATTTT. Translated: CASSTDGRFNQPQHF.

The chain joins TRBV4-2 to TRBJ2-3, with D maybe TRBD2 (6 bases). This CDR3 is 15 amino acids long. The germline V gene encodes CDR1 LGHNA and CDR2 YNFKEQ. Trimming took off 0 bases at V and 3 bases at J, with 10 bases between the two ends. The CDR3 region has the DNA TGTGCCAGCAGCCAAGATTACCGGGGGACAGATACGCAGTATTTT. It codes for CASSQDYRGTDTQYF.